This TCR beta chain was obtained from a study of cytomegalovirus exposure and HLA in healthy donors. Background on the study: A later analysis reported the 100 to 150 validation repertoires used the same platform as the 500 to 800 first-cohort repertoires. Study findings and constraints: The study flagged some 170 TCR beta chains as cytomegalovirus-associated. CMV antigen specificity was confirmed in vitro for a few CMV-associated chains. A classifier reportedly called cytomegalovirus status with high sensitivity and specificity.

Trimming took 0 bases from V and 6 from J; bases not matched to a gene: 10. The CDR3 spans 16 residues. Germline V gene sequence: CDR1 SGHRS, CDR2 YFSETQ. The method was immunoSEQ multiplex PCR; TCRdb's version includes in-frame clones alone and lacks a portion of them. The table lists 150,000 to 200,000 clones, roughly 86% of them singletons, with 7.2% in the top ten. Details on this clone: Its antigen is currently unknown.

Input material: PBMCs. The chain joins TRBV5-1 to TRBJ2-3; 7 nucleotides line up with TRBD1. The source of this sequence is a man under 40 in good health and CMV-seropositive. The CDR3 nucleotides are TGCGCCAGCAGCTTGGGCTCCCAGGGGGTAACGGATACGCAGTATTTT. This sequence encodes CASSLGSQGVTDTQYF.